The 19 T cell receptor beta chains in this list originate from one sample, sequenced in a study of T cell responses to AZD1222 COVID-19 vaccine. This table comes from immunoSEQ multiplex PCR, and its TCRdb copy is limited to in-frame clones, with some not included. Found here are under 150,000 clones, nearly 90% of them singletons; the top ten hold around 5.3%. The material sequenced was peripheral blood, taken 28 days after the second AZD1222 dose. Every receptor here comes from an adult who received the AZD1222 COVID-19 vaccine.

This clone was observed a handful of times. The chain recombines TRBV7-9 with TRBJ1-1; D possibly corresponds to TRBD1 (6 bases). In germline, CDR1 is SEHNR, CDR2 FQNEAQ (reference sequence). Trimming took 3 bases from V and 1 from J, leaving 9 bases between them. The CDR3 loop spans 14 amino acids. For the CDR3, the DNA is TGTGCCAGCAGCTTGGCAGGGGAGAACACTGAAGCTTTCTTT. Translation gives CASSLAGENTEAFF.

The chain employs TRBV11-2 and TRBJ1-1; no reliable D call. Trimming left V 1 base short and J 3 bases short, with 3 bases between. The germline V gene has CDR1 SGHAT and CDR2 FQNNGV. The CDR3 covers 12 residues. The CDR3 is CASSLVHTEAFF. The CDR3 nucleotides are TGTGCCAGCAGCTTAGTTCACACTGAAGCTTTCTTT.

V is TRBV6-1 and J is TRBJ2-7, with D perhaps matching TRBD1 or TRBD2 (5 bases each). Trimming took 3 bases from V and 6 from J, leaving 15 bases between them. Per the germline V gene, CDR1 is MNHNS and CDR2 is SASEGT. This CDR3 region has 14 residues. In DNA, the CDR3 is TGTGCCAGCAGTGAGATGGGGGAATCGGGCGAGCAGTACTTC. Its protein product is CASSEMGESGEQYF.

This sequence joins TRBV29-1 and TRBJ1-1, with a tentative D call TRBD1 (6 bases). CDR1 SQVTM and CDR2 ANQGSEA come from the germline V gene. CDR3 length: 13 amino acids. The V gene lost 2 bases and the J gene lost 0 bases, with 7 bases spanning the gap. CDR3 nucleotide sequence: TGCAGCGTTGAACGGGACATGAACACTGAAGCTTTCTTT. Translation gives CSVERDMNTEAFF.

The chain joins TRBV27 to TRBJ1-6; D unresolved. The V gene's germline CDR1 is MNHEY and CDR2 SMNVEV (reference sequence). The CDR3 loop spans 15 amino acids. Trimming took 8 bases from V and 2 from J, leaving 13 bases between them. The CDR3 spells CASQRPGAYNSPLHF. CDR3 nucleotide sequence: TGTGCCAGCCAAAGGCCAGGTGCCTATAATTCACCCCTCCACTTT.

The CDR3 sequence: CASQQGRGTEAFF. The CDR3, as DNA: TGTGCCAGTCAACAGGGGAGAGGGACTGAAGCTTTCTTT. The chain links TRBV6-5 to TRBJ1-1, with TRBD1 identical over 7 bases. Germline CDR1 reads MNHEY; CDR2 reads SVGAGI. The CDR3 runs to 13 residues. The V and J ends lost 9 bases and 5 bases, in that order; junction bases with no gene match: 9.

The rearrangement uses TRBV11-2 and TRBJ2-7; 15 nucleotides line up with TRBD2. V dropped 4 bases and J dropped 2; count of bases not matched to a gene: 6. The CDR3 totals 17 residues. In germline, CDR1 is SGHAT, CDR2 FQNNGV. CDR3 protein: CASSSIRTSGRAYEQYF. CDR3 nucleotide sequence: TGTGCCAGCAGCTCAATACGGACTAGCGGGAGGGCCTACGAGCAGTACTTC.

This chain links TRBV11-3 with TRBJ2-1; 8 nucleotides align to TRBD2. Germline V gene sequence: CDR1 SGHNT, CDR2 YENEEA. The V gene end was trimmed by 4 bases and the J gene end by 9 bases; junction bases not matched to a gene: 2. The length of the CDR3 is 12 residues. CDR3 sequence reads: CASSSLAGEQFF. Here the CDR3 DNA reads TGTGCCAGCAGCTCGCTAGCGGGTGAGCAGTTCTTC.

V usage is TRBV28 and J usage is TRBJ2-7; D is unresolved. This CDR3 spans 14 amino acids. Germline V gene data show CDR1 as MDHEN and CDR2 as SYDVKM. V lost 7 bases, J lost 6 bases, and 19 bases lay in between. DNA of the CDR3: TGTGCCAGCACTACTCCCGAATCGACTGCCGAGCAGTACTTC. This sequence encodes CASTTPESTAEQYF.

The chain has TRBV19 and TRBJ1-2, with 7 bases matching TRBD1. V lost 4 bases to trimming and J lost 2 bases; unmatched junction nucleotides: 10. The CDR3 sequence is 16 residues long. Germline values: CDR1 LNHDA, CDR2 SQIVND (reference sequence). This CDR3 is CASSKQGRVGNYGYTF. CDR3 in DNA: TGTGCCAGTAGTAAACAGGGGCGGGTAGGGAACTATGGCTACACCTTC.

CDR3 loop: CASSFRGTSGINEQFF. As DNA, the CDR3 is TGTGCCAGCAGCTTCAGGGGGACTAGCGGGATCAATGAGCAGTTCTTC. The rearrangement links TRBV9 to TRBJ2-1; TRBD2 matches 13 bases. V gave up 4 bases and J gave up 6 bases; unmatched junction bases: 7. CDR1 SGDLS and CDR2 YYNGEE come from the germline V gene. The CDR3 is 16 residues long.

V and J are TRBV19 and TRBJ2-7; TRBD1 matches 7 bases. The germline gives CDR1 LNHDA, CDR2 SQIVND (reference sequence). CDR3 length: 12 residues. J was trimmed by 6 bases and V by 6 bases; bases with no gene match: 5. The CDR3: CASRTGLGEQYF. As DNA, the CDR3 is TGTGCCAGTAGGACAGGGTTGGGCGAGCAGTACTTC.

The chain employs TRBV7-6 and TRBJ1-1; D is uncertain. This CDR3 is built from 13 residues. The V and J ends lost 0 bases and 1 base respectively, with 3 bases between them. CDR1 SGHVS and CDR2 FNYEAQ come from the germline V gene. CDR3 bases: TGTGCCAGCAGCTTAGCGCGGAACACTGAAGCTTTCTTT. Protein sequence: CASSLARNTEAFF.

The chain recombines TRBV5-4 with TRBJ2-1; TRBD2 agrees at 10 bases. V lost 3 bases and J lost 7; bases outside the gene matches: 10. This CDR3 comprises 16 residues. Germline CDR1 and CDR2: SGHNT and YYREEE (reference sequence). CDR3: CASSWGLAGVGNEQFF. The CDR3 coding sequence is TGTGCCAGCAGCTGGGGGCTAGCGGGAGTTGGGAATGAGCAGTTCTTC.

The rearrangement uses TRBV7-9 and TRBJ1-1; D possibly corresponds to TRBD1 (5 bases). Trimming took off 1 base at V and 0 bases at J, with 9 bases between the two ends. Germline CDR1 and CDR2: SEHNR and FQNEAQ (reference sequence). The CDR3 totals 15 residues. DNA of the CDR3: TGTGCCAGCAGCTTAGACAGGATGATGAACACTGAAGCTTTCTTT. Protein product: CASSLDRMMNTEAFF.

The chain uses TRBV28 and TRBJ1-1, with D possibly being TRBD1 (6 bases). The CDR3 loop spans 12 amino acids. V was pared by 2 bases and J by 6 bases, with 7 bases between. From germline, CDR1 is MDHEN and CDR2 SYDVKM. The CDR3 is CASSLGQPEAFF. The CDR3, as DNA: TGTGCCAGCAGTTTAGGACAGCCTGAAGCTTTCTTT.

There are a few counts of this clone. The rearrangement joins TRBV5-4 to TRBJ1-1; D not resolved. Germline V lookup: CDR1 SGHNT, CDR2 YYREEE (reference sequence). This CDR3 spans 15 amino acids. V was pared by 4 bases and J by 5 bases, with 18 bases between. CDR3 bases: TGTGCCAGCAGCCTCTCCAATAAAGGGTTGACTGAAGCTTTCTTT. Residues: CASSLSNKGLTEAFF.

This chain uses TRBV7-2 with TRBJ1-2, with 9 nucleotides matching TRBD1. The V gene's germline CDR1 is SGHTA and CDR2 FQGNSA. The length of the CDR3 is 15 residues. With 6 bases clipped from V and 2 bases from J, the junction kept 7 bases outside the gene matches. CDR3 loop: CASSSLGQGNYGYTF. CDR3 nucleotides: TGTGCCAGCAGTTCGTTAGGACAGGGGAACTATGGCTACACCTTC.

The gene calls are TRBV6-6 and TRBJ2-7; tentatively, D is TRBD1 or TRBD2 (5 bases each). The CDR3 has 13 amino acids. Germline V gene lookup returns CDR1 MNHNY and CDR2 SVGAGI (reference sequence). Trimming removed 1 base from V and 6 bases from J, with 10 bases in between. Written as DNA, the CDR3 is TGTGCCAGCAGTTACTGGGACGCAGGCGAGCAGTACTTC. It encodes CASSYWDAGEQYF.